These 14 T cell receptor beta chains originate from one sample sequenced in a study of human T cells and chemical hapten exposure. Regarding time point: patch test 3, about 24 weeks after DPC sensitization. Treatment here: therapeutic diphenylcyclopropenone sensitization with weekly scalp DPC. From the RACE reads, TCRdb called clonotypes with MiXCR, one entry per CDR3 protein. The top ten hold under 2.5% of the sample, which has about 190,000 distinct CDR3 sequences, 24% seen once. The specimen comprised whole blood, sampled in connection with sensitization to the hapten diphenylcyclopropenone (DPC). Source of these receptors: a woman between 40 and 55 years old with alopecia areata. Some clones in this sample may be carry-over from other donors' samples.

This clonotype was seen a handful of times. The chain couples TRBV27 to TRBJ1-6; D unresolved. The CDR3 is 15 amino acids. V lost 8 bases and J 0 bases, leaving 11 bases between the germline ends. Germline V lookup: CDR1 MNHEY, CDR2 SMNVEV (reference sequence). The CDR3, as DNA: TGTGCCAGCCGAACGGGAAGCTCCTATAATTCACCCCTCCACTTT. Amino acid sequence: CASRTGSSYNSPLHF.

The rearrangement joins TRBV9 to TRBJ2-1, with D possibly matching TRBD2 (5 bases). V lost 1 base and J lost 0, with 8 bases in between. CDR3 length equals 15 residues. From germline, CDR1 is SGDLS and CDR2 YYNGEE. The CDR3: CASSVNSGSYNEQFF. The CDR3 DNA is TGTGCCAGCAGCGTAAACAGCGGCTCCTACAATGAGCAGTTCTTC.

The rearrangement joins TRBV9 to TRBJ2-3, with a possible D match to TRBD1 (5 bases). V lost 0 bases and J 1 base, leaving 12 bases between the germline ends. CDR1 is SGDLS, CDR2 YYNGEE, per germline. The CDR3 extends over 16 amino acids. The CDR3 is CASSVEPGLGTDTQYF. The CDR3, as DNA: TGTGCCAGCAGCGTAGAGCCAGGGCTGGGCACAGATACGCAGTATTTT.

This chain's CDR3 is CSAPDGLAGSRYEQYF. For the CDR3, the DNA is TGCAGTGCCCCAGATGGGCTAGCGGGATCTCGCTACGAGCAGTACTTC. The genes are TRBV20-1 and TRBJ2-7, with TRBD2 matching over 9 bases. The CDR3 length is 16 residues. Germline CDR1 reads DFQATT; CDR2 reads SNEGSKA (reference sequence). V was pared by 6 bases and J by 3 bases, with 15 bases of the junction left unmatched.

This clonotype has ten or more counts. The V gene is TRBV6-6, the J gene TRBJ1-2, with D unresolved. Germline V CDR1 and CDR2: MNHNY, SVGAGI (reference sequence). The length of the CDR3 is 15 residues. The V and J ends lost 7 bases and 3 bases respectively, with 18 bases between them. The CDR3 is CASILMVGLDYGYTF. DNA of the CDR3: TGTGCCAGCATCCTAATGGTGGGATTAGACTATGGCTACACCTTC.

CDR3 protein: CASSFGHSGPNTIYF. The CDR3, as DNA: TGCGCCAGCAGCTTTGGACACTCCGGACCGAACACCATATATTTT. The V and J genes are TRBV5-1 and TRBJ1-3, with D maybe TRBD1 (5 bases). Trimming pared 2 bases from V and 7 bases from J, leaving 16 bases between. The CDR3 has 15 amino acids. Germline CDR1 and CDR2: SGHRS and YFSETQ.

J is TRBJ1-6 and V is TRBV27, with a possible D match to TRBD1 (5 bases). This CDR3 region has 14 residues. The ends were cut back, 5 bases at V and 6 bases at J, with 11 bases in the middle. Germline loops: CDR1 MNHEY, CDR2 SMNVEV (reference sequence). The chain's CDR3 is CASSDTGPNSPLHF. DNA for the CDR3: TGTGCCAGCAGTGATACAGGACCTAATTCACCCCTCCACTTT.

The rearrangement links TRBV9 to TRBJ2-7; D may correspond to TRBD1 or TRBD2 (5 bases each). The V end was cut by 0 bases, the J end by 1 base, with 8 bases between. Germline values: CDR1 SGDLS, CDR2 YYNGEE. The CDR3 totals 14 residues. The CDR3 protein is CASSVDGASYEQYF. The CDR3 region has the DNA TGTGCCAGCAGCGTAGACGGGGCTTCCTACGAGCAGTACTTC.

V is TRBV20-1 and J is TRBJ2-3; D is uncertain. This CDR3 has 13 residues. V was trimmed by 2 bases and J by 6 bases, leaving 12 bases between them. Per germline, CDR1 DFQATT and CDR2 SNEGSKA (reference sequence). CDR3 sequence (DNA): TGCAGTGCTAGATCTCAGCCTACGGATACGCAGTATTTT. Translation gives CSARSQPTDTQYF.

This clonotype was detected a few times. V usage is TRBV4-3 and J usage is TRBJ2-3; unclear D gene. Trimming left V 0 bases short and J 0 bases short, with 13 bases between. Germline V gene data show CDR1 as LGHNA and CDR2 as YSLEER. This CDR3 spans 17 amino acids. CDR3 nucleotide sequence: TGCGCCAGCAGCCAAGATGTAGAACAGCTTAGCACAGATACGCAGTATTTT. Amino acids: CASSQDVEQLSTDTQYF.

This clonotype was detected ten times or more. This chain links TRBV18 with TRBJ1-1, with D perhaps matching TRBD1 (5 bases). The CDR3 is 13 residues long. Trimming took 0 bases from V and 7 from J, leaving 9 bases between them. CDR1 KGHSH and CDR2 LQKENI come from the germline V gene. CDR3 DNA sequence: TGTGCCAGCTCACCACCGGGGGTGGGTGAAGCTTTCTTT. Translation: CASSPPGVGEAFF.

About this clonotype itself: One base away lies a much larger clone, so this may be a sequencing read error. This chain links TRBV4-3 with TRBJ2-1; the D gene could be TRBD1 or TRBD2 (6 bases each). Per germline, CDR1 LGHNA and CDR2 YSLEER. The CDR3 is 14 amino acids. The CDR3 reads CTSSQDRGATEQFF. The CDR3 DNA reads TGCACCAGCAGCCAAGATAGGGGGGCTACTGAGCAGTTCTTC.

The V call is TRBV12-3 or TRBV12-4, the J call TRBJ2-7; the match to TRBD1 covers 7 bases. The V segment lost 3 bases and the J segment 0 bases; nucleotides outside the gene matches: 8. This CDR3 is built from 16 residues. The CDR3 nucleotides read TGTGCCAGCAGTTTCTCAACGGGGACAGTCTCCTACGAGCAGTACTTC. Translated: CASSFSTGTVSYEQYF.

This clonotype was found a few times. The V call is TRBV28, the J call TRBJ2-2, with D tentatively TRBD1 (5 bases). Germline V gene data show CDR1 as MDHEN and CDR2 as SYDVKM. Trimming took 6 bases from V and 0 from J, leaving 14 bases between them. The CDR3 is 16 amino acids. CDR3 sequence reads: CASSPPSTANTGELFF. The CDR3 DNA reads as TGTGCCAGCAGCCCCCCGTCGACAGCGAACACCGGGGAGCTGTTTTTT.